The 15 T cell receptor beta chains given below trace back to one sample, sequenced in a study of T-cell memory formation after mild COVID-19. TCRdb used MiXCR to reprocess the 5' RACE reads, holding one entry per CDR3 protein. Here the sample spans under 40,000 distinct CDR3 sequences, roughly 6.1% being singletons. Material: PBMCs or a T cell subset sorted from them (not recorded which). These receptors were taken from an adult who had mild COVID-19 (a few samples of this study predate the infection). Cell type and time point are not known.

The rearrangement links TRBV20-1 to TRBJ2-1, with TRBD1 identical over 8 bases. The CDR3 is made up of 15 amino acids. Trimming took 5 bases from V and 5 from J; bases not matched to a gene: 11. The V gene's germline CDR1 is DFQATT and CDR2 SNEGSKA (reference sequence). The chain's CDR3 is CSAPLTQGADNEQFF. CDR3 DNA sequence: TGCAGTGCTCCCCTAACCCAGGGGGCGGACAATGAGCAGTTCTTC.

The J gene is TRBJ2-3, the V gene TRBV7-6; D uncertain. The V end was cut by 5 bases, the J end by 2 bases, with 14 bases between. CDR3 size: 15 residues. Germline-derived CDR1 and CDR2 are SGHVS and FNYEAQ. The CDR3 is CASSRSTGFTDTQYF. The CDR3 DNA reads as TGTGCCAGCAGCCGGAGCACGGGTTTCACAGATACGCAGTATTTT.

This clonotype was observed a few times. The chain combines TRBV20-1 with TRBJ1-5; D is unclear. The V and J ends lost 2 bases and 1 base respectively, with 3 bases between them. CDR3 length: 12 amino acids. Germline V gene lookup returns CDR1 DFQATT and CDR2 SNEGSKA (reference sequence). The CDR3 nucleotides read TGCAGTGCTAGACCCAGCAATCAGCCCCAGCATTTT. Encoded protein: CSARPSNQPQHF.

In its sample, this clonotype was seen a few times. The chain couples TRBV6-5 to TRBJ2-3; TRBD2 might be the D (5 bases). This CDR3 is 15 amino acids long. Germline CDR1 MNHEY, CDR2 SVGAGI. Deletions cut 6 bases from V and 4 bases from J, with 17 bases between. The CDR3: CASSRGSRIADTQYF. For the CDR3, the DNA is TGTGCCAGCAGCCGGGGAAGCAGGATAGCAGATACGCAGTATTTT.

This chain connects TRBV10-3 to TRBJ2-7, with D possibly matching TRBD1 (6 bases). The CDR3 is 13 residues long. V was trimmed by 5 bases and J by 5 bases, leaving 13 bases between them. The germline V gene encodes CDR1 ENHRY and CDR2 SYGVKD. In nucleotides, the CDR3 is TGTGCCATCAGTCGTGTGGCAGGGGACGAGCAGTACTTC. This sequence encodes CAISRVAGDEQYF.

The table lists this clonotype with many counts. The chain employs TRBV18 and TRBJ2-7; D perhaps matches TRBD1 (6 bases). V dropped 3 bases and J dropped 3 bases, with 6 bases sitting between them. The CDR3 runs 12 residues. Germline CDR1 is KGHSH and CDR2 is LQKENI. CDR3 protein: CASSPTGYEQYF. The CDR3 DNA reads TGTGCCAGCTCACCGACAGGCTACGAGCAGTACTTC. The variable domain in full, completed from reference TRBV18 and TRBJ2-7, reads NAGVMQNPRHLVRRRGQEARLRCSPMKGHSHVYWYRQLPEEGLKFMVYLQKENIIDESGMPKERFSAEFPKEGPSILRIQQVVRGDSAAYFCASSPTGYEQYFGPGTRLTVT.

The chain uses TRBV7-2 and TRBJ2-1; 9 bases are a match to TRBD2. The V segment lost 1 base and the J segment 7 bases; nucleotides outside the gene matches: 8. Looked up from germline, CDR1 is SGHTA and CDR2 is FQGNSA. The CDR3 runs 16 residues. The CDR3 DNA reads as TGTGCCAGCAGCTTAGGCCCAGCGGGAGGCATTAATGAGCAGTTCTTC. Its protein product is CASSLGPAGGINEQFF. The complete variable domain, with remaining parts taken from reference TRBV7-2 and TRBJ2-1, reads GAGVSQSPSNKVTEKGKDVELRCDPISGHTALYWYRQSLGQGLEFLIYFQGNSAPDKSGLPSDRFSAERTGGSVSTLTIQRTQQEDSAVYLCASSLGPAGGINEQFFGPGTRLTVL.

The sample holds many counts of this clonotype. The rearrangement joins TRBV12-3 or TRBV12-4 to TRBJ2-3, with a weak D call TRBD2 (7 bases). CDR3 length: 15 amino acids. The V and J ends lost 3 bases and 9 bases respectively, with 19 bases between them. The CDR3 nucleotides read TGTGCCAGCAGTTTGGGGCGGGGGCCCGGTGGGACGCAGTATTTT. It codes for CASSLGRGPGGTQYF.

This clonotype was seen at least ten times. This sequence joins TRBV23-1 and TRBJ2-3, with 14 positions matching TRBD2. TRBV23-1 is assigned to the ORF class and has an uncertain function. The CDR3 is 16 residues long. The V and J ends lost 7 bases and 2 bases, in that order; junction bases with no gene match: 5. Written as DNA, the CDR3 is TGCGCCAGCACTCAGGGACTAGCGGGGGACACAGATACGCAGTATTTT. Translating it yields CASTQGLAGDTDTQYF.

This clonotype showed up just a few times. The genes are TRBV30 and TRBJ1-5; D not resolved. V lost 2 bases to trimming and J lost 6 bases, with 11 bases between them. The germline V gene has CDR1 GTSNPN and CDR2 SVGIG (reference sequence). The CDR3 has 13 amino acids. The CDR3 spells CAWSYGVSQPQHF. CDR3 in DNA: TGTGCCTGGAGTTATGGTGTCAGTCAGCCCCAGCATTTT.

In its sample, this clonotype was seen many times. This chain joins TRBV27 and TRBJ2-7, with TRBD2 matching 9 bases. Germline lookup yields CDR1 MNHEY and CDR2 SMNVEV (reference sequence). J was trimmed by 4 bases and V by 6 bases; bases with no gene match: 13. The CDR3 has 16 residues. CDR3 protein: CASSPLMAGGPYEQYF. CDR3 bases: TGTGCCAGCAGCCCCTTAATGGCGGGAGGGCCATACGAGCAGTACTTC.

This clonotype appeared many times. The chain has TRBV7-9 and TRBJ1-1; TRBD1 aligns across 9 bases. The CDR3 is made up of 16 amino acids. Losses at the gene ends were 1 base for V and 5 bases for J; bases not matched to a gene: 8. Per the germline V gene, CDR1 is SEHNR and CDR2 is FQNEAQ (reference sequence). As DNA, the CDR3 is TGTGCCAGCAGCTTAGTAGGGACAGGGAGGAAGACTGAAGCTTTCTTT. It yields the protein CASSLVGTGRKTEAFF.

This clonotype was seen at least ten times. The rearrangement joins TRBV5-1 to TRBJ2-3, with 11 bases fitting TRBD2. V was clipped by 7 bases and J by 6 bases; unmatched bases: 10. The CDR3 loop spans 15 amino acids. Germline lookup yields CDR1 SGHRS and CDR2 YFSETQ. The CDR3 sequence is CASGLAGGLADTQYF. The CDR3 coding sequence is TGCGCCAGCGGATTAGCGGGAGGGCTTGCCGATACGCAGTATTTT.

V is TRBV7-8 and J is TRBJ1-1; the D gene is possibly TRBD1 (6 bases). The CDR3 is made up of 16 amino acids. V dropped 5 bases and J dropped 0 bases, with 16 bases sitting between them. Per the germline V gene, CDR1 is SGHVS and CDR2 is FQNEAQ. CDR3 sequence: CASSAARGPMNTEAFF. The CDR3 nucleotides read TGTGCCAGCAGCGCAGCCAGGGGACCGATGAACACTGAAGCTTTCTTT.

This sequence joins TRBV14 and TRBJ2-1, with 8 bases fitting TRBD1. Per the germline V gene, CDR1 is SGHDN and CDR2 is FVKESK. This CDR3 is 15 amino acids long. The ends lost 5 bases at V and 3 bases at J; junction bases unmatched: 6. The CDR3 bases are TGTGCCAGCAGCGAAATTACAGGGGGCTACAATGAGCAGTTCTTC. Translating it yields CASSEITGGYNEQFF.